The 3 T cell receptor beta chains given below trace back to one sample, sequenced in a study of vaccination and CD4 T cells after COVID-19. These receptors have no known antigen. The treatment here: roughly 10-day PBMC culture with coronavirus spike peptide pools or control peptides (ViraFEST assay). CD4+ T cells that had been cultured provided DNA sequenced with the Oncomine TCR Beta short-read assay. TCRdb re-derived calls from the PCR reads in MiXCR, one entry per CDR3 protein. The table includes roughly 20,000 distinct CDR3 sequences, about 80% detected once. This sample comprised CD4+ T cells from blood, cultured in vitro, obtained after SARS-CoV-2 vaccination. These receptors came from a human donor who received a COVID-19 vaccine.

The gene calls are TRBV21-1 and TRBJ2-3; TRBD2 is the table's D call and was not checked against the DNA. TRBV21-1 is assigned pseudogene status. This CDR3 is built from 15 residues. The CDR3 coding sequence is TGTGCCAGCAGCCGCGGGTCTAGCCACACAGATACGCAGTATTTT. Its protein product is CASSRGSSHTDTQYF.

This clonotype was found once. The chain employs TRBV19 and TRBJ2-5; 8 positions match TRBD1. CDR1 LNHDA and CDR2 SQIVND come from the germline V gene (reference sequence). The CDR3 spans 14 residues. Losses at the gene ends were 2 bases for V and 3 bases for J; bases not matched to a gene: 2. The CDR3 DNA reads as TGTGCCAGTAGTATATACAGGGGGAAAGAGACCCAGTACTTC. As protein: CASSIYRGKETQYF.

The V call is TRBV18, the J call TRBJ2-3; TRBD1 or TRBD2 may be the D gene (5 bases each). CDR3 length: 17 amino acids. Germline V gene data show CDR1 as KGHSH and CDR2 as LQKENI. Trimming took off 5 bases at V and 0 bases at J, with 18 bases between the two ends. CDR3 amino acids: CASSSLGPGLSTDTQYF. CDR3 DNA: TGTGCCAGCTCATCGTTGGGGCCAGGACTGAGCACAGATACGCAGTATTTT.